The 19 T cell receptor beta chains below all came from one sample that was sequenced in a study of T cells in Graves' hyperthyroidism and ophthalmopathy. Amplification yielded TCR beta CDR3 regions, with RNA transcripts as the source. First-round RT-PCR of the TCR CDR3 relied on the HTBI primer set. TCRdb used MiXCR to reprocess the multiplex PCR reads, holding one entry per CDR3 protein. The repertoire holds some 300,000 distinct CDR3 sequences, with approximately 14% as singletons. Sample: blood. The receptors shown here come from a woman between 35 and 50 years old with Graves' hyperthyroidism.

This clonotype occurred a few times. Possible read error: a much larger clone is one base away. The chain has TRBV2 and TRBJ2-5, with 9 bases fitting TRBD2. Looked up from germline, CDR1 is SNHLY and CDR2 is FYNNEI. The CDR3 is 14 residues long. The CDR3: CVSSATSGGETQYF. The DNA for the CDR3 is TGTGTCAGCAGTGCGACTAGCGGTGGAGAGACCCAGTACTTC.

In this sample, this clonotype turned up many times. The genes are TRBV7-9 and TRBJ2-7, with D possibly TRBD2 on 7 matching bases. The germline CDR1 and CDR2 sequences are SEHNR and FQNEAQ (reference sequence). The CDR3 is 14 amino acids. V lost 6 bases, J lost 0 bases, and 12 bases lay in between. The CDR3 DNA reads TGTGCCAGCAGTGGGAGGGGGGGCTCCTACGAGCAGTACTTC. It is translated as CASSGRGGSYEQYF. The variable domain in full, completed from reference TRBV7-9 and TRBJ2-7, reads DTGVSQNPRHKITKRGQNVTFRCDPISEHNRLYWYRQTLGQGPEFLTYFQNEAQLEKSRLLSDRFSAERPKGSFSTLEIQRTEQGDSAMYLCASSGRGGSYEQYFGPGTRLTVT.

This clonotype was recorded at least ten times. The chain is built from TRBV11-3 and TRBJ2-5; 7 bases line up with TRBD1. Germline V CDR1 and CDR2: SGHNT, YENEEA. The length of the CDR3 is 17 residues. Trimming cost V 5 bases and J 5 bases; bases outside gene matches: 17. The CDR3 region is CASSRRSMNRGGETQYF. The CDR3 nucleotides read TGTGCCAGCAGCCGTCGCTCTATGAACAGGGGCGGTGAGACCCAGTACTTC.

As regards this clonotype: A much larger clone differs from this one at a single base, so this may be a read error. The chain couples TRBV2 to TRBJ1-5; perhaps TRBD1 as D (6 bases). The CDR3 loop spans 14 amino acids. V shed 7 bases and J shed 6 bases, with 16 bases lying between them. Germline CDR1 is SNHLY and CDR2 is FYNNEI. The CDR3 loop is CASKAGVSSQPQHF. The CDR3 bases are TGTGCCAGCAAGGCAGGGGTATCAAGTCAGCCCCAGCATTTT.

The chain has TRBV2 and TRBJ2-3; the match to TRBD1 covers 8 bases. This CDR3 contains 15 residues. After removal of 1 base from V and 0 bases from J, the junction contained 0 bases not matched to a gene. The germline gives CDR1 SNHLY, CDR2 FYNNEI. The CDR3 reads CASSEGTGSTDTQYF. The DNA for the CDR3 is TGTGCCAGCAGTGAAGGGACAGGGAGCACAGATACGCAGTATTTT.

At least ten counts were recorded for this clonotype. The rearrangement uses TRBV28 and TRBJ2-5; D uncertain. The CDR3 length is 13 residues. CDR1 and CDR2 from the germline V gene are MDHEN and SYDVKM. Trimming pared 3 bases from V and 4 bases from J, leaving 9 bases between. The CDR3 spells CASSFGSVETQYF. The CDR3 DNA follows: TGTGCCAGCAGTTTCGGTTCGGTAGAGACCCAGTACTTC.

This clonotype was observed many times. Here the CDR3 DNA reads TGCAGCGTTGTGGCAGGGCATAATGAAAAACTGTTTTTT. Its protein is CSVVAGHNEKLFF. V is TRBV29-1 and J is TRBJ1-4, with a tentative D call TRBD1 (5 bases). V dropped 4 bases and J dropped 4 bases, with 10 bases sitting between them. Germline V gene lookup returns CDR1 SQVTM and CDR2 ANQGSEA. This CDR3 contains 13 residues.

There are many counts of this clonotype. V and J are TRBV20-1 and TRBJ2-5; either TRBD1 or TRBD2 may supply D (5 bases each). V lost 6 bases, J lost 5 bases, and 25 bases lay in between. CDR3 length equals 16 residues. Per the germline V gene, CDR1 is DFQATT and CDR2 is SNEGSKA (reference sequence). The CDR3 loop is CSAPKRDQQVGETQYF. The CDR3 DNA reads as TGCAGTGCGCCTAAAAGGGACCAACAAGTGGGTGAGACCCAGTACTTC.

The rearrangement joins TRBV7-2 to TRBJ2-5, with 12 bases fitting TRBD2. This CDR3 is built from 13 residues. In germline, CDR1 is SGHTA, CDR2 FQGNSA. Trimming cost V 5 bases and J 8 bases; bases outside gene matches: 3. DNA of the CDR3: TGTGCCAGCAGCCCGACTAGCGGGGGCACCCAGTACTTC. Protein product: CASSPTSGGTQYF.

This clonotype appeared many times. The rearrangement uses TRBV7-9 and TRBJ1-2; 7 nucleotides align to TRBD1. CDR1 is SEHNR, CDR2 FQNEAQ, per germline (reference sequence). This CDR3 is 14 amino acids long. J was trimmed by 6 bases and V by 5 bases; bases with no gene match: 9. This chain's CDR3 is CASSRSTGINGYTF. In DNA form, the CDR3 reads TGTGCCAGCAGCCGATCGACAGGGATCAATGGCTACACCTTC.

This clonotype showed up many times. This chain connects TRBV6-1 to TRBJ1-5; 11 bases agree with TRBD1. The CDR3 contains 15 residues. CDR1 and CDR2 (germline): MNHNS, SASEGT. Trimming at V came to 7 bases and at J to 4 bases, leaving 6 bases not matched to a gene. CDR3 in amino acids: CASTLGTGGNQPQHF. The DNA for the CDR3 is TGTGCCAGCACGCTCGGGACAGGGGGAAATCAGCCCCAGCATTTT.

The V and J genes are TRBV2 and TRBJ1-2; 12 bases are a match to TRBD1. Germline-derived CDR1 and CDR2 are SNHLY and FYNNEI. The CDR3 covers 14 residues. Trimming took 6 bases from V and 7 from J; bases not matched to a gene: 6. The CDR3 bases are TGTGCCAGCAGATCCGGGACAGGGGGCCTTGGCTACACCTTC. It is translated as CASRSGTGGLGYTF.

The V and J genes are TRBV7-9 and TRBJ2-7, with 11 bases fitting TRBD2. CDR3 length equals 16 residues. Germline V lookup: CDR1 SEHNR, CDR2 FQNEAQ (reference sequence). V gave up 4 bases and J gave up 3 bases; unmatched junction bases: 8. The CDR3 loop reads CASSYPSGGSGYEQYF. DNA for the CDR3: TGTGCCAGCAGCTATCCTAGCGGGGGGTCTGGCTACGAGCAGTACTTC. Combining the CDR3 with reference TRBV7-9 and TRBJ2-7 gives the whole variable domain DTGVSQNPRHKITKRGQNVTFRCDPISEHNRLYWYRQTLGQGPEFLTYFQNEAQLEKSRLLSDRFSAERPKGSFSTLEIQRTEQGDSAMYLCASSYPSGGSGYEQYFGPGTRLTVT.

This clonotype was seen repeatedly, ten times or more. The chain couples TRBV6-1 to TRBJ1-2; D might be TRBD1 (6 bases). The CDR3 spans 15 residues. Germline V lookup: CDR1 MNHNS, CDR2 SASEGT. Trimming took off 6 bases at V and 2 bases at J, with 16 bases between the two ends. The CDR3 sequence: CASRPQGKGNYGYTF. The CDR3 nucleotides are TGTGCCAGCAGACCGCAGGGGAAAGGGAACTATGGCTACACCTTC.

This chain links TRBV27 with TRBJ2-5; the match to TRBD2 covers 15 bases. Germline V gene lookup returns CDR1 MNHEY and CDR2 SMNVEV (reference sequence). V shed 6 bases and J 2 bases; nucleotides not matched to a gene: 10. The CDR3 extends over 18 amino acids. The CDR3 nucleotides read TGTGCCAGCAGCTTCGCTCGAGGACTAGCGGGAGGGCAAGAGACCCAGTACTTC. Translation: CASSFARGLAGGQETQYF.

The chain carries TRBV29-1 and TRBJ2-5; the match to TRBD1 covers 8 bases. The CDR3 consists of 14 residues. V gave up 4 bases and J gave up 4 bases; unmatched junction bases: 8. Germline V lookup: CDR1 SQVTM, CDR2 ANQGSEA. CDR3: CSVVVQGAGETQYF. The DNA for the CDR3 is TGCAGCGTTGTGGTCCAGGGGGCTGGAGAGACCCAGTACTTC.

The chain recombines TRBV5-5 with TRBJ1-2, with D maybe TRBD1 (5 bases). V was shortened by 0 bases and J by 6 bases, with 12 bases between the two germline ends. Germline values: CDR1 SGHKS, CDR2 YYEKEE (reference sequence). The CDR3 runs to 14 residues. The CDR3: CASSLARQGNGYTF. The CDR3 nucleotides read TGTGCCAGCAGCTTGGCCCGGCAGGGTAATGGCTACACCTTC.

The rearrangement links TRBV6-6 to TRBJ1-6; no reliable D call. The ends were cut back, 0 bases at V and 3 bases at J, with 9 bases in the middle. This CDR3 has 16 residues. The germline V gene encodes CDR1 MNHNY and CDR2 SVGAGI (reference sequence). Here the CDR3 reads CASSYSPPLYNSPLHF. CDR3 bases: TGTGCCAGCAGTTACTCCCCCCCGCTCTATAATTCACCCCTCCACTTT.

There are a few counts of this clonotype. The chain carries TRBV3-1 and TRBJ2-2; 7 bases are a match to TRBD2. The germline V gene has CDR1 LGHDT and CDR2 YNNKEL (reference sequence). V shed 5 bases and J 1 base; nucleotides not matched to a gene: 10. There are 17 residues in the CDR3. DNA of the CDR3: TGTGCCAGCAGCTTGGACGGAATAGCGGGGAACACCGGGGAGCTGTTTTTT. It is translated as CASSLDGIAGNTGELFF.